A single sample gave rise to the 11 T cell receptor beta chains below, sequenced in a study of blood T cells in healthy people across ages. The authors ran a second PCR of about 6 to 11 cycles using a sample-barcoded 5' primer and a J-beta primer mix. Each CDR3 protein is one row after TCRdb ran MiXCR on the 5' RACE reads. The data hold approximately 1,100,000 distinct CDR3 sequences, with 40% to 55% observed a single time. Sample: blood. These receptor sequences come from a woman between 55 and 75 years old in good health.

The V and J genes are TRBV4-3 and TRBJ2-1; 12 positions match TRBD2. Germline trimming cut 2 bases from V and 8 bases from J; bases unmatched to any gene: 10. This CDR3 is built from 17 residues. From germline, CDR1 is LGHNA and CDR2 YSLEER. The CDR3 sequence: CASSQRDLAGGLDEQFF. CDR3 nucleotides: TGCGCCAGCAGCCAACGCGATCTAGCGGGGGGGCTCGATGAGCAGTTCTTC.

This sequence joins TRBV20-1 and TRBJ2-5, with D possibly TRBD1 on 6 matching bases. Germline-derived CDR1 and CDR2 are DFQATT and SNEGSKA (reference sequence). The CDR3 runs to 14 residues. Trimming took off 0 bases at V and 11 bases at J, with 19 bases between the two ends. CDR3 loop: CSAREGALREVQYF. Written as DNA, the CDR3 is TGCAGTGCTAGAGAGGGGGCCTTACGGGAAGTGCAGTACTTC.

The J gene is TRBJ2-1, the V gene TRBV6-2 or TRBV6-3; 9 bases align to TRBD2. The CDR3 covers 15 residues. V shed 6 bases and J 8 bases; nucleotides not matched to a gene: 11. Germline V gene data show CDR1 as MNHEY and CDR2 as SVGEGT. CDR3 nucleotide sequence: TGTGCCAGCAGCCCTTTTAGCGGGAGTTACGATGAGCAGTTCTTC. This gives the protein CASSPFSGSYDEQFF.

This clonotype occurred a few times. The rearrangement joins TRBV20-1 to TRBJ2-4; D not certain. The CDR3 consists of 12 residues. V was pared by 6 bases and J by 1 base, with 7 bases between. The germline gives CDR1 DFQATT, CDR2 SNEGSKA (reference sequence). The CDR3 protein is CSAEYAKNIQYF. As DNA, the CDR3 is TGCAGTGCGGAGTATGCCAAAAACATTCAGTACTTC.

This clonotype appeared once. V and J are TRBV15 and TRBJ2-1; 9 bases match TRBD2. The germline V gene encodes CDR1 LNHNV and CDR2 YYDKDF (reference sequence). Trimming at V came to 8 bases and at J to 9 bases, leaving 17 bases not matched to a gene. CDR3 size: 16 residues. CDR3 region: CATLDHTGTSMPEQFF. The CDR3, as DNA: TGTGCCACCCTCGACCACACCGGGACTAGCATGCCTGAGCAGTTCTTC.

Remarks on this clonotype: An end of the junction differs from the germline gene, which may be a read error. The V call is TRBV29-1, the J call TRBJ1-1, with D uncertain. Germline V gene sequence: CDR1 SQVTM, CDR2 ANQGSEA. The CDR3 has 11 amino acids. CDR3 DNA sequence: TGCGGCGTTCAACACGTCCATGAAGCTTTCTTT. The encoded protein is CGVQHVHEAFF.

Only a few counts were recorded for this clonotype. The J gene is TRBJ2-5, the V gene TRBV11-2; possible D gene TRBD1, 6 bases. The CDR3 contains 14 residues. With 0 bases removed from V and 5 bases from J, the gap between germline ends came to 10 bases. Germline loops: CDR1 SGHAT, CDR2 FQNNGV. CDR3 region: CASSLDLRGETQYF. In nucleotides, the CDR3 is TGTGCCAGCAGCTTAGATCTGAGGGGGGAGACCCAGTACTTC.

The V call is TRBV27, the J call TRBJ2-7; 12 nucleotides match TRBD2. Germline V gene data show CDR1 as MNHEY and CDR2 as SMNVEV (reference sequence). The length of the CDR3 is 17 residues. Germline trimming cut 5 bases from V and 2 bases from J; bases unmatched to any gene: 10. Here the CDR3 reads CASSLTRLAGAAYEQYF. The DNA for the CDR3 is TGTGCCAGCAGTCTAACTCGACTAGCGGGAGCTGCCTACGAGCAGTACTTC.

This chain connects TRBV11-2 to TRBJ2-7, with D perhaps given as TRBD1 or TRBD2 (5 bases each). The germline V gene has CDR1 SGHAT and CDR2 FQNNGV. The ends were cut back, 1 base at V and 2 bases at J, with 9 bases in the middle. This CDR3 is 14 amino acids long. CDR3 in amino acids: CASSLAGPAYEQYF. CDR3 DNA: TGTGCCAGCAGCTTAGCGGGACCCGCCTACGAGCAGTACTTC.

CDR3 loop: CSAIGRGTGETQYF. The DNA for the CDR3 is TGCAGCGCGATAGGACGGGGGACGGGGGAGACCCAGTACTTC. The V call is TRBV29-1, the J call TRBJ2-5, with a tentative D call TRBD2 (6 bases). Germline V gene sequence: CDR1 SQVTM, CDR2 ANQGSEA. The length of the CDR3 is 14 residues. V gave up 7 bases and J gave up 5 bases, with 20 bases separating them. Full variable domain (rest looked up from reference TRBV29-1 and TRBJ2-5): SAVISQKPSRDICQRGTSLTIQCQVDSQVTMMFWYRQQPGQSLTLIATANQGSEATYESGFVIDKFPISRPNLTFSTLTVSNMSPEDSSIYLCSAIGRGTGETQYFGPGTRLLVL.

The gene calls are TRBV28 and TRBJ2-5; D gene uncertain. The CDR3 runs to 14 residues. V gave up 7 bases and J gave up 4 bases, with 16 bases separating them. CDR1 MDHEN and CDR2 SYDVKM come from the germline V gene. The CDR3 nucleotides are TGTGCCAGCACCTTATCCCAAGGGCCAGAGACCCAGTACTTC. This codes for CASTLSQGPETQYF.